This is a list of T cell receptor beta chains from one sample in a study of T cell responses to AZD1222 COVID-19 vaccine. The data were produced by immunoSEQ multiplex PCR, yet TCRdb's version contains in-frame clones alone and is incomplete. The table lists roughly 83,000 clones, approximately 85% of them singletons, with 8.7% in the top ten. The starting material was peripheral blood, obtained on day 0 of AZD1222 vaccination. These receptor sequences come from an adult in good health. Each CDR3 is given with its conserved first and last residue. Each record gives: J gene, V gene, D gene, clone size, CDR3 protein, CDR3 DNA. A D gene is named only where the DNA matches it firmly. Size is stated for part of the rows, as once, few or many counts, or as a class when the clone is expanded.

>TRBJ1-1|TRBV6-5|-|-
CAAKEIPGNEAFF
TGTGCCGCCAAGGAAATCCCCGGGAATGAAGCTTTCTTT
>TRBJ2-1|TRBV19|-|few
CASSIWGPFGEQFF
TGTGCCAGTAGTATTTGGGGACCTTTCGGAGAGCAGTTCTTC
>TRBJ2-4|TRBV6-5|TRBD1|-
CASSLTGAQNIQYF
TGTGCCAGCAGTTTGACAGGGGCCCAAAACATTCAGTACTTC
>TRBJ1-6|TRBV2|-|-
CASSPEGGLSPLHF
TGTGCCAGCAGTCCCGAGGGGGGGCTGTCACCCCTCCACTTT
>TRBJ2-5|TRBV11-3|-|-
CASSSWTVEGQETQYF
TGTGCCAGCAGCTCGTGGACAGTCGAAGGCCAAGAGACCCAGTACTTC
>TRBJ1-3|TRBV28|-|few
CASSYLEGQTSGNTIYF
TGTGCCAGCAGTTACCTGGAAGGACAGACCTCTGGAAACACCATATATTTT
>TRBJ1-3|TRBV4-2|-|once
CASSQNGGGSGNTIYF
TGTGCCAGCAGCCAAAACGGAGGGGGCTCTGGAAACACCATATATTTT
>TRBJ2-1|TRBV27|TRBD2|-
CASSSSRLAAYNEQFF
TGTGCCAGCAGTTCGAGCCGACTAGCGGCGTACAATGAGCAGTTCTTC
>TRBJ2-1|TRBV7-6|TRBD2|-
CASSLGTSGRMDEQFF
TGTGCCAGCAGCCTGGGGACTAGCGGGAGAATGGATGAGCAGTTCTTC
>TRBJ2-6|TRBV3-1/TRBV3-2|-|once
CASSQRDGANVLTF
TGTGCCAGCAGCCAGAGGGATGGGGCCAACGTCCTGACTTTC
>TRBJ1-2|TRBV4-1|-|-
CASSHLPANYGYTF
TGCGCCAGCAGCCATCTACCAGCAAACTATGGCTACACCTTC
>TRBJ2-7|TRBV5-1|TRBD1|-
CASSFGAGGWEQYF
TGCGCCAGCAGCTTTGGAGCAGGGGGCTGGGAGCAGTACTTC
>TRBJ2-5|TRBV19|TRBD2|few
CASSISGGDETQYF
TGTGCCAGTAGTATCAGCGGGGGGGATGAGACCCAGTACTTC
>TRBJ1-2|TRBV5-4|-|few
CASSLAGVPTTF
TGTGCCAGCAGCTTGGCCGGGGTCCCGACCACCTTC
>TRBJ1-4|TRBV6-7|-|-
CASRGRAESFFPNEKLFF
TGTGCCAGCAGGGGAAGGGCCGAATCTTTCTTTCCTAATGAAAAACTGTTTTTT
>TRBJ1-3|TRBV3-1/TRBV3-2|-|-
CASSPAGISGNTIYF
TGTGCCAGCAGCCCCGCAGGGATCTCTGGAAACACCATATATTTT
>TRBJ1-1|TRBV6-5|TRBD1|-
CASSKRTGVATEAFF
TGTGCCAGCAGTAAGCGGACAGGGGTGGCCACTGAAGCTTTCTTT
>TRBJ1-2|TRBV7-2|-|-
CASTPMRSYGYTF
TGTGCCAGCACCCCAATGAGGAGCTATGGCTACACCTTC
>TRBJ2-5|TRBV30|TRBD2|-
CAWSVLAGGLETQYF
TGTGCCTGGAGCGTGTTAGCGGGGGGGTTGGAGACCCAGTACTTC
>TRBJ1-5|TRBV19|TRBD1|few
CASTPGQGVNQPQHF
TGTGCCAGTACCCCGGGACAGGGTGTCAATCAGCCCCAGCATTTT